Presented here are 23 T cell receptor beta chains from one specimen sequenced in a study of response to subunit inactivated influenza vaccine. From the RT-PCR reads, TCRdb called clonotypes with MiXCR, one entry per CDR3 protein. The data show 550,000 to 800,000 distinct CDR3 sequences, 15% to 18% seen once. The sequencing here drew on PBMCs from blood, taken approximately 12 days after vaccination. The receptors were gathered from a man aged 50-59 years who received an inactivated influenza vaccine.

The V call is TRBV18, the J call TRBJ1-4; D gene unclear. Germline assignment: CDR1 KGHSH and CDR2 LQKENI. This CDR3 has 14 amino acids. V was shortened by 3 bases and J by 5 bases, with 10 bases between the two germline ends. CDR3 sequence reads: CASSPEEPNEKLFF. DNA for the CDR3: TGTGCCAGCTCACCGGAGGAACCAAATGAAAAACTGTTTTTT.

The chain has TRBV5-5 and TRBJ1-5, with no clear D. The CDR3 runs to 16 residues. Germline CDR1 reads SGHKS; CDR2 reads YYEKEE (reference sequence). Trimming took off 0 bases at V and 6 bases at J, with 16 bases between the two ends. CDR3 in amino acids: CASSLEGLRGIQPQHF. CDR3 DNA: TGTGCCAGCAGCTTGGAAGGTCTCCGAGGGATTCAGCCCCAGCATTTT.

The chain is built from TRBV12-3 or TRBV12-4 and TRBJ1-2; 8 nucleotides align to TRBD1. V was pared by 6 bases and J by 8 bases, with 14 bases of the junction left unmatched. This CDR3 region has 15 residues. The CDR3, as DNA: TGTGCCAGCAGGCTTGCAGGGGGCCCAGGGAGGGGCTACACCTTC. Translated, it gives CASRLAGGPGRGYTF.

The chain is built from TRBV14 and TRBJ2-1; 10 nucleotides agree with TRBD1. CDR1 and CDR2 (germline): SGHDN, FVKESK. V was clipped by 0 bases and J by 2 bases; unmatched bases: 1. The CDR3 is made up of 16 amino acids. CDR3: CASSQEGTGAYNEQFF. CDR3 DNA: TGTGCCAGCAGCCAAGAGGGGACAGGGGCCTACAATGAGCAGTTCTTC.

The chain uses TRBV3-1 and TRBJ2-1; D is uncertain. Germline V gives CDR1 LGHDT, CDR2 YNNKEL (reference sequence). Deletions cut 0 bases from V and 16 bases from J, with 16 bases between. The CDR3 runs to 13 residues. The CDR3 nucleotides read TGTGCCAGCAGCCAAGATGGTGGGTCAAACCCTTTCTTC. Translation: CASSQDGGSNPFF.

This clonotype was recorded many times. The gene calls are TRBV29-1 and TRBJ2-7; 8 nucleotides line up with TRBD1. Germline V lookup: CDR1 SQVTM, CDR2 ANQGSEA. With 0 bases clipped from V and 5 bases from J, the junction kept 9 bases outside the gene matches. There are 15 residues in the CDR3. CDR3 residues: CSVEEPRQGYDEQYF. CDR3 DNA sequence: TGCAGCGTTGAAGAGCCCAGACAGGGGTACGACGAGCAGTACTTC.

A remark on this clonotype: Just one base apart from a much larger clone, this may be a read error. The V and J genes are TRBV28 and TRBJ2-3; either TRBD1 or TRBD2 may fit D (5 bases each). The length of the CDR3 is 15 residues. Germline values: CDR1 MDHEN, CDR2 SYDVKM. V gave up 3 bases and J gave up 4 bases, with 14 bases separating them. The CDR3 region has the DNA TGTGCCAGCAGTTTTGGGGCTAGGAGGTCAGATACGCAGTATTTT. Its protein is CASSFGARRSDTQYF.

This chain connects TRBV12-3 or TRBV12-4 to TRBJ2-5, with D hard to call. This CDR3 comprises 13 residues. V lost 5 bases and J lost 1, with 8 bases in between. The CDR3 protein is CASSGNIQETQYF. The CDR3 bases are TGTGCCAGCAGTGGGAATATCCAAGAGACCCAGTACTTC.

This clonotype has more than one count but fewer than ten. CDR3 DNA sequence: TGTGCCACCAGTCACGCACTCGAGTGGACCTACGAGCAGTACTTC. Protein: CATSHALEWTYEQYF. This chain connects TRBV15 to TRBJ2-7; no clear D gene. Per germline, CDR1 LNHNV and CDR2 YYDKDF (reference sequence). V lost 6 bases, J lost 2 bases, and 17 bases lay in between. The CDR3 covers 15 residues.

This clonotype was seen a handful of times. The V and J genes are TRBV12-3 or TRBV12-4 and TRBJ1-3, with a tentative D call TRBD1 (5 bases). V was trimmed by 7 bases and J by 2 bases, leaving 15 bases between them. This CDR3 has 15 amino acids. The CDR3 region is CASISPGGAGNTIYF. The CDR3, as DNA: TGTGCCAGCATCTCACCGGGAGGGGCTGGAAACACCATATATTTT.

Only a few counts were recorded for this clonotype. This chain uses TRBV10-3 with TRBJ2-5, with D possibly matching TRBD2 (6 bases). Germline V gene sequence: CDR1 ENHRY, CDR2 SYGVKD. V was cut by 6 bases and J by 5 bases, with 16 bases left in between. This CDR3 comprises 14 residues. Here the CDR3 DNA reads TGTGCCATCAGCTTAGCGGAACTTGGGGAGACCCAGTACTTC. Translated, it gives CAISLAELGETQYF.

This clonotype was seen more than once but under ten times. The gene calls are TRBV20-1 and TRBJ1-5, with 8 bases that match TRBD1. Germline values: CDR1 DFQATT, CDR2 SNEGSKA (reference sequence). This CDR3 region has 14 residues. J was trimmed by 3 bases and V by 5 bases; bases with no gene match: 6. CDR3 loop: CSAPGTGDNQPQHF. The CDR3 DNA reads TGCAGTGCTCCCGGGACAGGAGACAATCAGCCCCAGCATTTT.

The CDR3 DNA reads TGTGCCAGCAGCCCGGGACTAGCGGGAGGTAGGTCCTACAATGAGCAGTTCTTC. This translates into CASSPGLAGGRSYNEQFF. V usage is TRBV7-3 and J usage is TRBJ2-1, with TRBD2 identical over 15 bases. The J segment lost 1 base and the V segment lost 5 bases, leaving 6 bases of the junction unmatched. This CDR3 has 18 amino acids. Germline loops: CDR1 SGHTA, CDR2 FQGTGA.

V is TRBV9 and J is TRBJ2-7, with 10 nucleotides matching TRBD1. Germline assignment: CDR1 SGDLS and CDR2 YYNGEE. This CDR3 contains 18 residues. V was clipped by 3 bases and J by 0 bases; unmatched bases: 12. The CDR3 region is CASSGVPGQGPHSYEQYF. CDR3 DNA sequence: TGTGCCAGCAGCGGAGTCCCGGGACAGGGGCCACACTCCTACGAGCAGTACTTC. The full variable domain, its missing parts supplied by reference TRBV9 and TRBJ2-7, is DSGVTQTPKHLITATGQRVTLRCSPRSGDLSVYWYQQSLDQGLQFLIQYYNGEERAKGNILERFSAQQFPDLHSELNLSSLELGDSALYFCASSGVPGQGPHSYEQYFGPGTRLTVT.

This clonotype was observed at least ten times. This CDR3 reads CASRVGYNEQFF. CDR3 coding DNA: TGCGCCAGCAGGGTGGGTTACAATGAGCAGTTCTTC. The J gene is TRBJ2-1, the V gene TRBV5-1; no reliable D call. V lost 5 bases, J lost 4 bases, and 7 bases lay in between. This CDR3 contains 12 residues. In germline, CDR1 is SGHRS, CDR2 YFSETQ.

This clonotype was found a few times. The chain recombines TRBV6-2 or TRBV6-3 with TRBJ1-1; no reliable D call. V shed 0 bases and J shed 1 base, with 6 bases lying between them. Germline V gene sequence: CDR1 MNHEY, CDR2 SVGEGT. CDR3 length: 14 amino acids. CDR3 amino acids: CASSYSMWNTEAFF. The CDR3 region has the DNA TGTGCCAGCAGTTACTCGATGTGGAACACTGAAGCTTTCTTT.

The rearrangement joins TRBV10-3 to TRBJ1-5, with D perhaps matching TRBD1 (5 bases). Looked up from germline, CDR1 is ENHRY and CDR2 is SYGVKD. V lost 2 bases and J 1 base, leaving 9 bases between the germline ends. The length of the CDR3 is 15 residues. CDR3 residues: CAISEVGRSNQPQHF. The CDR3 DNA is TGTGCCATCAGTGAGGTGGGACGGAGCAATCAGCCCCAGCATTTT.

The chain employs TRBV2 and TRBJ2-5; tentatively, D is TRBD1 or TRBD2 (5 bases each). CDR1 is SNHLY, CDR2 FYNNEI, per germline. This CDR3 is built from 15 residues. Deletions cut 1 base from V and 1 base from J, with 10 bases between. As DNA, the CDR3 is TGTGCCAGCAGTGAAGGGGGGACCGTCCAAGAGACCCAGTACTTC. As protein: CASSEGGTVQETQYF.

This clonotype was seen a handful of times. The CDR3: CASSLDISDYGYTF. The CDR3 DNA follows: TGTGCCAGCAGCTTAGATATCTCGGACTATGGCTACACCTTC. The chain is built from TRBV7-2 and TRBJ1-2; no definite D call. This CDR3 region has 14 residues. Germline V gives CDR1 SGHTA, CDR2 FQGNSA. Deletions cut 1 base from V and 3 bases from J, with 9 bases between.

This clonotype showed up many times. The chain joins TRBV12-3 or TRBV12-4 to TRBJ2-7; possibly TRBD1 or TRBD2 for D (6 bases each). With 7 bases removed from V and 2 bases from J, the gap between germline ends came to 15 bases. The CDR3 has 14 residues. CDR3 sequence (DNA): TGTGCCAGCACCCAACTGGGGGGCGCCTACGAGCAGTACTTC. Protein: CASTQLGGAYEQYF.

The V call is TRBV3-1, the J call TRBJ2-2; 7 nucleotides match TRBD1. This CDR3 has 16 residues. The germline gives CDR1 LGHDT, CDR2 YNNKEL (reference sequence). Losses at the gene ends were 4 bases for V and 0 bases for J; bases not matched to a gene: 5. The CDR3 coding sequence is TGTGCCAGCAGCCCTTGGACAGGAACGAACACCGGGGAGCTGTTTTTT. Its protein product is CASSPWTGTNTGELFF.

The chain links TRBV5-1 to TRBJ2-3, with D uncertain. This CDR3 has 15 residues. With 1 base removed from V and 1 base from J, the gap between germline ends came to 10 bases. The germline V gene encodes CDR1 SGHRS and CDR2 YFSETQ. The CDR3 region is CASSLSKWGTDTQYF. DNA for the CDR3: TGCGCCAGCAGCTTGAGTAAATGGGGCACAGATACGCAGTATTTT.

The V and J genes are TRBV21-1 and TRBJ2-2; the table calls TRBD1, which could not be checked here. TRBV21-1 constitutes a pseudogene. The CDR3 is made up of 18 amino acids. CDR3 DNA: TGTGCCAGCACCCGACCCGAGGGGGACAGGGGATATACCGGGGAGCTGTTTTTT. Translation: CASTRPEGDRGYTGELFF.